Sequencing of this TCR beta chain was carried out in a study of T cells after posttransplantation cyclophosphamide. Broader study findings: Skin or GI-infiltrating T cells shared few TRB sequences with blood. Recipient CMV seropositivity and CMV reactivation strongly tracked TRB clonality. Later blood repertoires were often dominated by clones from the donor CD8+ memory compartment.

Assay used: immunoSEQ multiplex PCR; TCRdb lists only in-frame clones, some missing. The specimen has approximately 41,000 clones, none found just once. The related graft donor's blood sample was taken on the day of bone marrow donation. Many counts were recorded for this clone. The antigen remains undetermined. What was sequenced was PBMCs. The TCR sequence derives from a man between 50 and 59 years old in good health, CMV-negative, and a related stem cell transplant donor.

CDR3 amino acids: CASTPGGVDSGNTIYF. The CDR3 bases are TGCGCCAGCACCCCGGGGGGTGTCGACTCTGGAAACACCATATATTTT. This rearrangement joins TRBV5-1 to TRBJ1-3; weak D call: TRBD1 (5 bases). V lost 6 bases and J lost 0, with 16 bases in between. The CDR3 has 16 residues. The germline V gene encodes CDR1 SGHRS and CDR2 YFSETQ.